This T cell receptor (beta chain) was identified in a study of identical twins. The CDR3 consists of 18 residues. CDR1 and CDR2 (germline): MNHNS, SASEGT. Trimming cost V 1 base and J 1 base; bases outside gene matches: 7. TCRdb re-derived calls from the 5' RACE reads in MiXCR, one entry per CDR3 protein. The data hold 690,000 or so distinct CDR3 sequences, with 8.6% observed a single time. Study conclusions and caveats: Out-of-frame alpha sequences shared by twins were enriched for low generation probability.

There are a few counts of this clonotype. Its cognate antigen is unknown. These data also featured in a second study, about yellow fever vaccine responses in identical twins.

The V gene is TRBV6-1, the J gene TRBJ2-2; 9 positions match TRBD2. This receptor was taken from a woman younger than 30 in good health. Material: PBMCs. In DNA form, the CDR3 reads TGTGCCAGCAGTGAAGAGAGGTCTAGCGGGGTGAACACCGGGGAGCTGTTTTTT. Residues: CASSEERSSGVNTGELFF.